This TCR beta chain comes out of a study of blood T cells in healthy people across ages (dated by TCRdb to about 2015). Broadly, across the study: Template switching captured roughly one uniquely barcoded TCR beta cDNA molecule per two T cells in model experiments. Using deep sequencing normalized with unique cDNA molecular identifiers, the study measured how TCR beta repertoire diversity changes with age. The donors were divided into four age groups: young (average approximately 17 years), middle-aged (around 41), aged (approximately 64) and long-lived (nearly 85). Two additional independent replicas of 1 million unique cDNA reads from the same blood draw were analyzed for two donors (one aged 18 to 29 and one aged 80 or older). The paper's findings and limits, for the study overall: A strong correlation was found between observed TCR beta diversity and the percentage of naive T cells measured by flow cytometry. Compared with the aged group, more naive CD4+ T cells, fewer expanded clones and increased TCR diversity were shown by the long-lived group, suggesting age selection. Estimates of total diversity based on one million sequenced T cells were regarded as lower bounds and as underestimates. Since profiling was done on bulk unsorted PBMCs, naive and antigen-experienced compartments could not be conclusively compared. Because the CMV infection status of the donors was unknown, age-related changes in expanded clonotypes may potentially have been confounded. Observed TCR beta diversity per million T cells fell roughly linearly with age, and a significant reduction was already apparent by age around 44.

The donors were a few dozen Caucasian individuals from Russia, aged roughly 6 to 95 years, who were systemically healthy. Approximately 9.3 milliliters of peripheral blood were collected from each donor into EDTA-treated Vacutainer tubes. Ficoll-Paque density-gradient centrifugation was used to isolate PBMCs, with at least 7 million per sample. Total RNA was extracted from PBMCs with Trizol reagent, with at least 5.5 micrograms obtained per sample. For every donor, flow cytometry on a PBMC aliquot measured the percentage of naive CD45RAhigh/CD27high T cells. V lost 11 bases and J lost 6 bases, and the count of bases not matched to a germline gene is 9. The CDR3 holds 13 amino acids from the cysteine to the phenylalanine. The entry retains the CDR3 DNA only, 39 bases that are in frame from base 1. The method was 5' RACE. Sequencing used an Illumina HiSeq 2500. A second PCR of about 6 to 11 cycles was run with a J-beta primer mix and a sample-barcoded 5' primer. A unique molecular identifier was introduced onto each TCR beta cDNA molecule by a template-switch 5' adaptor carrying 12 random nucleotides. At least 3 million CDR3-containing paired-end reads were obtained from each sample. All of the RNA was converted into first-strand cDNA using the Mint cDNA synthesis kit, with a TRBC-specific oligonucleotide serving as the primer. After uracil-DNA glycosylase treatment, a first 18-cycle PCR used universal primers M1SS and BC2_uni_R on all cDNA. In the source study's methods: For normalization, 1 million high-quality reads, each with a distinct molecular identifier, were randomly selected from each sample. Reads sharing molecular identifiers were discarded rather than binned into consensus sequences. CDR3 identification, clonotype clustering and error correction used MiTCR with a Q25 quality threshold and the strictest error-elimination algorithm. Lower-bound total TCR beta diversity was estimated with a nonparametric unseen species model using Euler transformation. TCRdb trimmed the raw reads at Q25, called clones with MiXCR and kept productive beta chains. Here each entry gathers all rows of one CDR3 protein and keeps the most common genes and DNA. The V and J calls here are based on TCRdb, not the publication. The sample has 700,000 to 900,000 distinct CDR3 sequences on record, about a quarter of them singletons. The ten top clones hold around 3% of the sample.

This clonotype was counted only a few times. This receptor's antigen is unknown. The input lacks base qualities; no much larger clone sits a single base away. These data were also reused for a study on T cells of mothers and their children. The second study's authors report: Nine systemically healthy Caucasian individuals served as donors, namely three mothers together with their six children. cDNA synthesis consumed the entire amount of extracted RNA, loaded at approximately 1.6 ug RNA in each 15 ul reaction. In the second PCR, sample barcodes and 2-4 random nucleotides were introduced via the M1S primer. Over 8.5 million TCR beta CDR3 reads were obtained for each mother, and 2.7 million or so reads were obtained for each child. In both related and unrelated pairs, thymic selection shapes the output of TCR recombination in a similar way, with inherited differences having only a minor effect. Normalized repertoire overlap in related mother-child pairs was always slightly higher than in unrelated mother-child pairs, but the difference was never significant. With a sensitivity of approximately 92 clones per million clonotypes, no persistent microchimeric T cell clones were detected. To look for features that set related mother-child pairs apart from unrelated individuals, the researchers ran deep NGS to compare the TCR beta repertoires of mothers and children. The mean age was around 40 +/- 4 years for the mothers and approximately 11 +/- 4 years for the children. Libraries were sequenced on Illumina HiSeq 2000 with 100+100 nt paired-end reads after adapter ligation with NEBNext reagents. To avoid cross-contamination, the mother libraries and the child libraries were prepared a month apart and sequenced in separate runs. For each donor, between about 500,000 and 2,100,000 distinct TCR beta clonotypes were identified. Naive TCR beta clonotypes were estimated from low-frequency clonotypes matched to each donor's FACS-determined naive share, without sorting.

The TCR was taken from a boy between 10 and 17 years old in good health. The V and J segments used are TRBV12-3 or TRBV12-4 and TRBJ2-1, with 8 middle bases fitting TRBD2. Material: blood. The CDR3 protein: CAAWSGGGNEQFF. In nucleotides, the sequence is TGTGCCGCCTGGAGCGGGGGCGGCAATGAGCAGTTCTTC.